Listed below are T cell receptor beta chains from one sample, sequenced in a study of long-term antiretroviral therapy in people with HIV. Profiled with immunoSEQ multiplex PCR; TCRdb holds only in-frame clones, not every one. The sample consists of some 28,000 clones, roughly 90% of them appearing once. The sample was unsorted PBMCs, taken 0.5 years after starting antiretroviral therapy. The source of these receptors is a woman aged 18-29 years with HIV. The CDR3 runs from the conserved cysteine through the conserved F or W. D genes are given only for firm matches. Clone size appears in some rows only: once, few, many, or a class for an expanded clone.

TRBV27	.	TRBJ1-5	.	TGTGCCAGCAGTTTTGGGGGGGGGCAGCCCCAGCATTTT	CASSFGGGQPQHF
TRBV9	TRBD1	TRBJ2-7	.	TGTGCCAGCAGCGTGGACAGGAGCTCCTACGAGCAGTACTTC	CASSVDRSSYEQYF
TRBV25-1	.	TRBJ2-7	.	TGTGCCAGCAGTGACAGGGGGGGCTACGAGCAGTACTTC	CASSDRGGYEQYF
TRBV28	TRBD1	TRBJ2-7	.	TGTGCCAGCAGTTTGAAGCGGGGGACAGGGGGCTGGTTGAGCTCCTACGAGCAGTACTTC	CASSLKRGTGGWLSSYEQYF
TRBV5-5	TRBD1	TRBJ2-2	.	TGTGCCAGCAGCTCGGGACAGTCAAACACCGGGGAGCTGTTTTTT	CASSSGQSNTGELFF
TRBV29-1	TRBD2	TRBJ2-5	once	TGCAGCGTTGAAGACGGGGGGTACCAAGAGACCCAGTACTTC	CSVEDGGYQETQYF
TRBV27	.	TRBJ2-3	.	TGTGCCAGCAGTTACGACCGGGGCGGGTGGACAGATACGCAGTATTTT	CASSYDRGGWTDTQYF
TRBV19	TRBD1	TRBJ1-3	.	TGTGCCAGTAGTTACTTCGGACAGGGATCTGGAAACACCATATATTTT	CASSYFGQGSGNTIYF
TRBV23-1	.	TRBJ2-7	.	TGCGCCAGCAGTCAACTGAGGGCCGCTTACGAGCAGTACTTC	CASSQLRAAYEQYF
TRBV5-1	.	TRBJ2-7	.	TGCGCCAGCAGCTTCAAGACAGGCCCTTCCGAGCAGTACTTC	CASSFKTGPSEQYF
TRBV6-4	.	TRBJ1-1	few	TGTGCCAGCAGTGACTCGGAGGATATGAGCACTGAAGCTTTCTTT	CASSDSEDMSTEAFF
TRBV27	.	TRBJ1-5	.	TGTGCCAGCAGAACGACACAGGGTAAGGTCCAGCCCCAGCATTTT	CASRTTQGKVQPQHF
TRBV5-1	.	TRBJ2-7	.	TGCGCCAGCAGCTTGAAAGGGGATCTGGTCGAGCAGTACTTC	CASSLKGDLVEQYF
TRBV27	.	TRBJ2-3	.	TGTGCCAGCAGTTTTGTGGCTTCCTACACAGATACGCAGTATTTT	CASSFVASYTDTQYF
TRBV6-5	TRBD1	TRBJ1-1	once	TGTGCCAGCAATCGACAGGGCGCGGGGGCTGAAGCTTTCTTT	CASNRQGAGAEAFF
TRBV9	.	TRBJ2-4	.	TGTGCCAGCAGCGCGAACTCCGGGACTGCTCCCAAAAACATTCAGTACTTC	CASSANSGTAPKNIQYF
TRBV6-1	TRBD2	TRBJ2-7	.	TGTGCCAGCAGTGAAGAGGCTAGCGGGAGCTACGAGCAGTACTTC	CASSEEASGSYEQYF
TRBV7-2	TRBD2	TRBJ2-5	.	TGTGCCAGCAGCTCCAGGGGACTAGCGGAGGCGGAGCAGTACTTC	CASSSRGLAEAEQYF
TRBV5-1	.	TRBJ2-5	.	TGCGCCAGCAGCACGGGGACTGACTTCCAAGAGACCCAGTACTTC	CASSTGTDFQETQYF
TRBV19	TRBD1	TRBJ1-5	few	TGTGCCAGTAGTGCAGGGGGCGTTGGCAATCAGCCCCAGCATTTT	CASSAGGVGNQPQHF
TRBV7-3	TRBD2	TRBJ2-3	.	TGTGCCAGCAGCGCTAGCGGGAGTAGGACAGATACGCAGTATTTT	CASSASGSRTDTQYF
TRBV9	.	TRBJ2-7	.	TGTGCCAGCAGCAACCGGGGAGACTACGAGCAGTACTTC	CASSNRGDYEQYF
TRBV2	.	TRBJ2-2	once	TGTGCCAGCAGTTCTTCTACCGGGCCCGAAAAGTCAGTGAACACCGGGGAGCTGTTTTTT	CASSSSTGPEKSVNTGELFF
TRBV4-3	.	TRBJ2-2	.	TGCGCCAGCAGCCAAGCGGGGGGGGAGCTGTTTTTT	CASSQAGGELFF